A single sample is the source of the 3 T cell receptor beta chains below, sequenced in a study of read filtering for tumor transcriptome and immune sequencing. This library used roughly 0.4 ug RNA and molecular barcoded adaptors spanning alpha/delta and beta/gamma chains. TCRdb called the reads again in MiXCR, with one record for every CDR3 protein. Of 130,000 or so distinct CDR3 sequences in the sample, 13% were seen once. Specimen: a population of CD138-negative cells sorted from bone marrow. These receptors were obtained from a donor at least 40 years old with multiple myeloma.

This clonotype has a count of ten or more. The rearrangement links TRBV19 to TRBJ2-2; D is unclear. V lost 2 bases and J lost 2, with 3 bases in between. The CDR3 has 13 residues. Germline V gene data show CDR1 as LNHDA and CDR2 as SQIVND (reference sequence). The DNA for the CDR3 is TGTGCCAGTAGTATAATAAACACCGGGGAGCTGTTTTTT. Its translation: CASSIINTGELFF. Full variable domain (rest looked up from reference TRBV19 and TRBJ2-2): DGGITQSPKYLFRKEGQNVTLSCEQNLNHDAMYWYRQDPGQGLRLIYYSQIVNDFQKGDIAEGYSVSREKKESFPLTVTSAQKNPTAFYLCASSIINTGELFFGEGSRLTVL.

This clonotype was seen at least ten times. The V call is TRBV11-2, the J call TRBJ2-1, with TRBD2 identical over 9 bases. Per the germline V gene, CDR1 is SGHAT and CDR2 is FQNNGV. V was pared by 5 bases and J by 5 bases, with 10 bases of the junction left unmatched. The CDR3 is 16 residues long. The CDR3, as DNA: TGTGCCAGCAGCCCACGACTAGCGGCTGAGGACAATGAGCAGTTCTTC. Protein: CASSPRLAAEDNEQFF.

For this clonotype: A much larger clone is a single base away; this may be a read error. The rearrangement joins TRBV2 to TRBJ1-5; D might be TRBD1 (6 bases). Germline CDR1 SNHLY, CDR2 FYNNEI. Trimming pared 4 bases from V and 14 bases from J, leaving 18 bases between. The CDR3 loop spans 13 amino acids. The CDR3 loop is CASSAYPQGPKHF. CDR3 DNA sequence: TGTGCCAGCAGTGCTTATCCACAGGGTCCCAAGCATTTT.